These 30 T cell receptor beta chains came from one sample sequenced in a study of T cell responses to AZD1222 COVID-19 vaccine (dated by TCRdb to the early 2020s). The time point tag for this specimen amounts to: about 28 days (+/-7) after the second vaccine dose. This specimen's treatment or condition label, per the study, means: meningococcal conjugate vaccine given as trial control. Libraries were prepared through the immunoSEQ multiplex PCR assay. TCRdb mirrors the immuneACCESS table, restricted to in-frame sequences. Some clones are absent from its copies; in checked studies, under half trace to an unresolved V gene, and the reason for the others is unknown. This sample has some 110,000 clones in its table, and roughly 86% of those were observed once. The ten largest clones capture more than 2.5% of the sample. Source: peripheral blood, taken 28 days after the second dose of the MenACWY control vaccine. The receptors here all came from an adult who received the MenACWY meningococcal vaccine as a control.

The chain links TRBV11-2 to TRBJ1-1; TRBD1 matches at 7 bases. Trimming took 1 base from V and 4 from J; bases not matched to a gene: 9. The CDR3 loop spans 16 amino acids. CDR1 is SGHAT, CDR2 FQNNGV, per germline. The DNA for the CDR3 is TGTGCCAGCAGCTTAGGAGGCAGGGGGGGATCCACTGAAGCTTTCTTT. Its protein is CASSLGGRGGSTEAFF.

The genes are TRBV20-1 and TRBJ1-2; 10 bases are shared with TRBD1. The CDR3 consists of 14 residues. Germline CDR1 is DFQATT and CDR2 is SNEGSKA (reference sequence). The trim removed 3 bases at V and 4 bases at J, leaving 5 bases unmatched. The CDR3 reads CSASPGTGVYGYTF. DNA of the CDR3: TGCAGTGCTAGTCCAGGGACAGGGGTCTATGGCTACACCTTC.

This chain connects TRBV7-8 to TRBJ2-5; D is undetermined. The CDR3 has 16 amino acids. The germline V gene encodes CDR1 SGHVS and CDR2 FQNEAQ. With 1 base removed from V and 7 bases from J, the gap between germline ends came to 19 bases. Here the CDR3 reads CASSLVRTSSLGTQYF. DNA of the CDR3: TGTGCCAGCAGCTTAGTTCGGACCTCCTCTCTTGGGACCCAGTACTTC.

This chain's CDR3 is CASSITGPQETQYF. The CDR3 coding sequence is TGCGCCAGCAGCATTACAGGGCCCCAAGAGACCCAGTACTTC. The chain combines TRBV5-1 with TRBJ2-5; a possible D gene is TRBD1 (6 bases). The CDR3 contains 14 residues. Trimming left V 4 bases short and J 1 base short, with 11 bases between. The V gene's germline CDR1 is SGHRS and CDR2 YFSETQ.

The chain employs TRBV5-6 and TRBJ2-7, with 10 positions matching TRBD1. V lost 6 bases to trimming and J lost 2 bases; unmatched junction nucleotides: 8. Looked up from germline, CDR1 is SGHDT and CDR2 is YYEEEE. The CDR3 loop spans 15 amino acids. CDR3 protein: CASNPGQGTTYEQYF. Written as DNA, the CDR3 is TGTGCCAGCAACCCGGGACAGGGGACTACCTACGAGCAGTACTTC.

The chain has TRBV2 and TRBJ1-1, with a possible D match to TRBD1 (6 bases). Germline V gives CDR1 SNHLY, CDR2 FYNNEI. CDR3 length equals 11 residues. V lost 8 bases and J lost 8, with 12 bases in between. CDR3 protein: CASGLDSEAFF. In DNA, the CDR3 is TGTGCCAGCGGATTGGACAGCGAAGCTTTCTTT.

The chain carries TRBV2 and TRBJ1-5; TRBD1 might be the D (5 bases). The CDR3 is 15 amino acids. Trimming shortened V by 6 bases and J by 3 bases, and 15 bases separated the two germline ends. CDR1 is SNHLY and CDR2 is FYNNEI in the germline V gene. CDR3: CASREETAYNQPQHF. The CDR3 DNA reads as TGTGCCAGCAGGGAGGAGACAGCTTACAATCAGCCCCAGCATTTT.

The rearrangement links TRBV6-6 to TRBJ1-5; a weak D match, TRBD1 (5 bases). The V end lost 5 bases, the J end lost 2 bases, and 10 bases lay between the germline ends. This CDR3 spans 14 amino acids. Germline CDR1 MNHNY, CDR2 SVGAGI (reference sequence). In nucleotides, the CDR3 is TGTGCCAGCAGTCCCGGGGGGGGCAATCAGCCCCAGCATTTT. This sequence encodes CASSPGGGNQPQHF.

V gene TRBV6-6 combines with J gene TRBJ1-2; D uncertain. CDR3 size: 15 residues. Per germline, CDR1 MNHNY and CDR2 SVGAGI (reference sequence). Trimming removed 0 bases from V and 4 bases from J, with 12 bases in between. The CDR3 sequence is CASSYSNLRGYGYTF. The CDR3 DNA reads TGTGCCAGCAGTTACTCGAATCTTCGGGGCTATGGCTACACCTTC.

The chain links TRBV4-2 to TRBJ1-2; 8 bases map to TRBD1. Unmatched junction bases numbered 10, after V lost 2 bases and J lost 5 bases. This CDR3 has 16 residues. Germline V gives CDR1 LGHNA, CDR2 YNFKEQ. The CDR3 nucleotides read TGTGCCAGCAGCCAAAAAAACCCGGACAGGGCGTATGGCTACACCTTC. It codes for CASSQKNPDRAYGYTF.

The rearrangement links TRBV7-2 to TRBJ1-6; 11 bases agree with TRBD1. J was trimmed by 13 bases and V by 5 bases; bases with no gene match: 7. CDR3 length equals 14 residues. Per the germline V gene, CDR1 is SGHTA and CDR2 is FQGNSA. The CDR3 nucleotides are TGTGCCAGCAGCCTAGGACAGGGGGCTATGCCCCTCCACTTT. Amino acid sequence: CASSLGQGAMPLHF.

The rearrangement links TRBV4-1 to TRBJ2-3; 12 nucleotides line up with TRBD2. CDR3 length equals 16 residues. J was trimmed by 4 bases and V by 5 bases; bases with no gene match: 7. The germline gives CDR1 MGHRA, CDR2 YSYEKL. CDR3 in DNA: TGCGCCAGCAGCTTCGGACTAGCGGGGTTCTCAGATACGCAGTATTTT. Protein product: CASSFGLAGFSDTQYF.

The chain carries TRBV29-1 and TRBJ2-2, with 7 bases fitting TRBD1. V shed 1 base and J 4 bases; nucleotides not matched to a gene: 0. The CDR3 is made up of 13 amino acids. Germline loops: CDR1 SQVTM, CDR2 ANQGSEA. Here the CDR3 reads CSVEGTGTGELFF. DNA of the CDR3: TGCAGCGTTGAAGGGACAGGCACCGGGGAGCTGTTTTTT.

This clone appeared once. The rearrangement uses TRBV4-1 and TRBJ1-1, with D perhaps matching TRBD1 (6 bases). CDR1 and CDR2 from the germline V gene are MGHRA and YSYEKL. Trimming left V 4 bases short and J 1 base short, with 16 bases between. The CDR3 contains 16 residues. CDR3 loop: CASSPRGGNSNTEAFF. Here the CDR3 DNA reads TGCGCCAGCAGCCCTAGGGGGGGGAACTCGAACACTGAAGCTTTCTTT.

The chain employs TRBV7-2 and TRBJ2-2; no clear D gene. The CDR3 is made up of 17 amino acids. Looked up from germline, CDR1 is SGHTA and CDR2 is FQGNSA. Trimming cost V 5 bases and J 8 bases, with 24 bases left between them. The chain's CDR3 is CASSDIKGSLAYGELFF. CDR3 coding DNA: TGTGCCAGCAGCGACATTAAGGGTTCCCTGGCCTATGGGGAGCTGTTTTTT.

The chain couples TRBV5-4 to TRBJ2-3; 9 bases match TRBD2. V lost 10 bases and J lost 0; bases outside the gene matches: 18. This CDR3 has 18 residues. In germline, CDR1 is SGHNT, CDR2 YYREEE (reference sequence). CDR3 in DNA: TGTGCCTCCCGAAAGGCGGGGGGGCCCCCCCCTAGCACAGATACGCAGTATTTT. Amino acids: CASRKAGGPPPSTDTQYF.

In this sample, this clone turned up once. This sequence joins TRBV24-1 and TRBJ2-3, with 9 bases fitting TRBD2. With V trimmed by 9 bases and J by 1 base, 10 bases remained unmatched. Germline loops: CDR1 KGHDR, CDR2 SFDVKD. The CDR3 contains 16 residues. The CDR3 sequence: CATASPAGGRTDTQYF. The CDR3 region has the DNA TGTGCCACCGCTTCTCCAGCGGGGGGTCGCACAGATACGCAGTATTTT.

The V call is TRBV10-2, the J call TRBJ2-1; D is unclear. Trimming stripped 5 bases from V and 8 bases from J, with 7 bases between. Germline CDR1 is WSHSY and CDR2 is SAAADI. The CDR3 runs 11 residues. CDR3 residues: CASSKGHEQFF. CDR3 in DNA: TGCGCCAGCAGTAAGGGCCATGAGCAGTTCTTC.

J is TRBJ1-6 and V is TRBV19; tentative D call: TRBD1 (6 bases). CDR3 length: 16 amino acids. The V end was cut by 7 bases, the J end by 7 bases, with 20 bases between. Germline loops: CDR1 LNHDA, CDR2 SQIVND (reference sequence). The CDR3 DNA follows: TGTGCCAGTACTAACCCCCCCGGACAGAGGAATTCACCCCTCCACTTT. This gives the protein CASTNPPGQRNSPLHF.

The CDR3 reads CASSTNMVGQPQHF. As DNA, the CDR3 is TGTGCCAGCAGCACCAATATGGTGGGTCAGCCCCAGCATTTT. The gene calls are TRBV5-8 and TRBJ1-5, with D hard to call. CDR1 SGHTS and CDR2 YDEGEE come from the germline V gene. Trimming stripped 4 bases from V and 6 bases from J, with 14 bases between. The CDR3 has 14 residues.

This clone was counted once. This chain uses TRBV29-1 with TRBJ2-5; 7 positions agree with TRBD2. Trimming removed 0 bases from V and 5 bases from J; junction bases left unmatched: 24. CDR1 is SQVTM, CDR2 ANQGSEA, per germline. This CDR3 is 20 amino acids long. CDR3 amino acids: CSVEDTGGGSSMKWTETQYF. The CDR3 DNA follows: TGCAGCGTTGAAGATACCGGCGGGGGATCTTCAATGAAGTGGACGGAGACCCAGTACTTC.

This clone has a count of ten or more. As DNA, the CDR3 is TGCAGCGCCCTAGAGACAGTCGGCAAGCAGTACTTC. The encoded protein is CSALETVGKQYF. The V and J genes are TRBV29-1 and TRBJ2-7; D might be TRBD1 (5 bases). This CDR3 is 12 amino acids long. Germline V gives CDR1 SQVTM, CDR2 ANQGSEA. V lost 7 bases to trimming and J lost 8 bases, with 18 bases between them.

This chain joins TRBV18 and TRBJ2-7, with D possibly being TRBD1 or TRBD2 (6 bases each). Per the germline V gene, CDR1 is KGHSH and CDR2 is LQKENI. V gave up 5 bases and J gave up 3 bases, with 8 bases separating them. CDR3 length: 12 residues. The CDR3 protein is CASSEGGYEQYF. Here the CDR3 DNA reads TGTGCCAGCTCAGAGGGGGGCTACGAGCAGTACTTC.

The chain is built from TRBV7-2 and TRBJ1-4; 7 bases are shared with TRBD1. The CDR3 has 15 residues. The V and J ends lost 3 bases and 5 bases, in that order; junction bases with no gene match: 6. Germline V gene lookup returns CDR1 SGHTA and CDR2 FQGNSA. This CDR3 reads CASSLPGGLNEKLFF. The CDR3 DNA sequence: TGTGCCAGCAGCTTGCCAGGGGGGCTAAATGAAAAACTGTTTTTT.

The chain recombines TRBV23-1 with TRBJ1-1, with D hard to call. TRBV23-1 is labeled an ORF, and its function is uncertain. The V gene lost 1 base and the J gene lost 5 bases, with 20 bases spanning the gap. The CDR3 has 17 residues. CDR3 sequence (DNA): TGCGCCAGCAGTCAATGCCCAACTAGAAAAGATAAGACTGAAGCTTTCTTT. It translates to CASSQCPTRKDKTEAFF.

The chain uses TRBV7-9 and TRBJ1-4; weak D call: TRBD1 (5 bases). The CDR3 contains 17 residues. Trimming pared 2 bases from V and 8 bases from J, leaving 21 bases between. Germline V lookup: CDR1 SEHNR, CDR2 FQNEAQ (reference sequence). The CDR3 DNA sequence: TGTGCCAGCAGCTTACTCCGGGACCGCGTCCGGGGGGAAAAACTGTTTTTT. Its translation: CASSLLRDRVRGEKLFF.

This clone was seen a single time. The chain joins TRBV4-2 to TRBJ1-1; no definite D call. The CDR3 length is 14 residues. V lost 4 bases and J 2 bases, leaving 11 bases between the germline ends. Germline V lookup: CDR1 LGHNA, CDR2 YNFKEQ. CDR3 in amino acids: CASSLQTSNTEAFF. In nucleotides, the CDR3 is TGTGCCAGCAGCCTCCAAACAAGCAACACTGAAGCTTTCTTT.

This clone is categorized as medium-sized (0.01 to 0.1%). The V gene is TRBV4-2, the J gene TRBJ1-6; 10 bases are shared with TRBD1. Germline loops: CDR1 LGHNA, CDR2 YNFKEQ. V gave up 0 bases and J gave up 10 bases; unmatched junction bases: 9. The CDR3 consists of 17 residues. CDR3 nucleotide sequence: TGTGCCAGCAGCCAAGATGGGACAGGGGCTAGTAGGTCACCCCTCCACTTT. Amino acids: CASSQDGTGASRSPLHF.

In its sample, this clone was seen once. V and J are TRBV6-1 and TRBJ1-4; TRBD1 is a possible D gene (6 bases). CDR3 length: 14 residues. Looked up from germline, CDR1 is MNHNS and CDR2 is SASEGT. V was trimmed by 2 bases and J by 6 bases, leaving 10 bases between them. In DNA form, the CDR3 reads TGTGCCAGCAGTGAAAGCGGGGGCGATGAAAAACTGTTTTTT. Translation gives CASSESGGDEKLFF.

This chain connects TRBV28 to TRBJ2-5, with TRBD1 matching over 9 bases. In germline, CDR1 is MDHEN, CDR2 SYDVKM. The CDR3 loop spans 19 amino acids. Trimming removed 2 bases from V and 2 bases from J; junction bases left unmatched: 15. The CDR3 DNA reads TGTGCCAGCAGTTTAGAGACAGGGGGGCAGGGGCCCTGGCAAGAGACCCAGTACTTC. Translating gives CASSLETGGQGPWQETQYF.